This T cell receptor beta chain is from a study of OX40 agonist ivuxolimab in advanced cancers. The overall study: Eligibility admitted prior anti-PD-1, anti-PD-L1 or anti-CTLA-4 therapy; 30% to 40% had some.

Repertoires were generated with immunoSEQ multiplex PCR, while TCRdb's copy carries only in-frame clones and drops some. This table holds roughly 41,000 clones, roughly nine tenths found once. The V end was cut by 3 bases, the J end by 0 bases, with 0 bases between. Germline V gene sequence: CDR1 DFQATT, CDR2 SNEGSKA (reference sequence). The length of the CDR3 is 11 residues. The TCR was taken from an adult with an advanced solid tumor such as melanoma, head and neck, liver or kidney cancer. Source: CD4+ or CD8+ T cells sorted from blood, taken in a trial of the OX40 agonist ivuxolimab. V and J are TRBV20-1 and TRBJ2-1; D not certain. As DNA, the CDR3 is TGCAGTGCTAGCTCCTACAATGAGCAGTTCTTC. Residues: CSASSYNEQFF.